This TCR beta chain emerged from a study of T cells expressing NK-cell markers. Germline loops: CDR1 MDHEN, CDR2 SYDVKM. CDR3 length: 14 residues. Reanalyzing the 5' RACE reads, TCRdb keeps one entry per CDR3 protein, without DNA. This sample's table reports about 370,000 distinct CDR3 sequences. The TCR comes from a woman aged 45-65 years in good health. V gene TRBV28 combines with J gene TRBJ1-1; absent DNA, TCRdb's TRBD1 call cannot be checked. Sequenced material: blood T cells: a sorted CD56 or NKG2C T cell subset, CD4+ or CD8+ T cells, or bulk PBMC T cells (not recorded which). CDR3 in amino acids: CASSMTGRNTEAFF. Based on the CDR3 plus reference TRBV28 and TRBJ1-1, the full variable domain is DVKVTQSSRYLVKRTGEKVFLECVQDMDHENMFWYRQDPGLGLRLIYFSYDVKMKEKGDIPEGYSVSREKKERFSLILESASTNQTSMYLCASSMTGRNTEAFFGQGTRLTVV.